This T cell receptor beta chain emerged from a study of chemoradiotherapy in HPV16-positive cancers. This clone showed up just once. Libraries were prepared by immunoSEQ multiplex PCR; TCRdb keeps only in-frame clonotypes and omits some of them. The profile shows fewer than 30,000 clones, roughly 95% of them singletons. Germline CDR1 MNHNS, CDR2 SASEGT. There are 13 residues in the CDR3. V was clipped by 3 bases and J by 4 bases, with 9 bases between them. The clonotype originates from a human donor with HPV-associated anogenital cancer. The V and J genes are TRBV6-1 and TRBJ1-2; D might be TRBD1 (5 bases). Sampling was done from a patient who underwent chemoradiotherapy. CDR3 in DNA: TGTGCCAGCAGTGAGGGGGGAAGCTATGGCTACACCTTC. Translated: CASSEGGSYGYTF.